This is a list of T cell receptor beta chains from one sample in a study of neoadjuvant anti-PD-1 for oral cavity cancer. TCRdb's copy holds only in-frame clones and misses some; the assay was immunoSEQ multiplex PCR. The sample consists of about 37,000 clones, around 40% of them appearing once. Sequenced here: tumor tissue, sampled after nivolumab (anti-PD-1) treatment. The receptors were gathered from a person aged 35-79 years with oral cavity squamous cell carcinoma. Both conserved end residues are part of each CDR3. A D gene is named only where the DNA matches it firmly. Clone size is shown for a subset of rows, as once, few, many or a class of expanded clone.

d_call j_call v_call clone_size cdr3_aa cdr3_nt
. TRBJ1-3 TRBV6-5 . CASSYSRQDPGNTIYF TGTGCCAGCAGTTACTCAAGACAGGATCCCGGAAACACCATATATTTT
. TRBJ1-2 TRBV19 . CASEATRTGGYGYTF TGTGCCAGTGAAGCTACAAGGACTGGCGGCTATGGCTACACCTTC
. TRBJ2-2 TRBV6-4 few CASSRDSYTGELFF TGTGCCAGCAGTCGGGACTCTTACACCGGGGAGCTGTTTTTT
. TRBJ1-4 TRBV6-6 . CASSYDHAGEKLFF TGTGCCAGCAGTTACGACCACGCCGGTGAAAAACTGTTTTTT
. TRBJ2-3 TRBV19 . CASSIGPAYKILYF TGTGCCAGTAGTATCGGCCCAGCCTACAAGATACTGTATTTT
. TRBJ2-7 TRBV27 . CASRGGRGSYEQYF TGTGCCAGCAGGGGAGGACGGGGCTCCTACGAGCAGTACTTC
TRBD1 TRBJ1-6 TRBV11-2 . CASSLERTGVSPLHF TGTGCCAGCAGCTTAGAGAGGACAGGGGTTTCACCCCTCCACTTT
. TRBJ2-3 TRBV27 . CASSLSDSTDTQYF TGTGCCAGCAGTTTATCGGATAGCACAGATACGCAGTATTTT
TRBD1 TRBJ2-1 TRBV19 few CASSPRQGPLFF TGTGCCAGTAGTCCTCGACAGGGCCCTTTATTCTTC
. TRBJ1-1 TRBV5-1 . CASSLAGETQAFF TGCGCCAGCAGCTTGGCCGGGGAAACTCAAGCTTTCTTT
. TRBJ1-1 TRBV29-1 . CSVEGGGTEAFF TGCAGCGTTGAAGGAGGTGGGACTGAAGCTTTCTTT
. TRBJ1-6 TRBV19 . CASSRRRANSPLHF TGTGCCAGTTCCCGGCGCAGGGCAAATTCACCCCTCCACTTT
TRBD1 TRBJ1-2 TRBV7-2 . CASSSQTGQGYGYTF TGTGCCAGCAGCTCCCAGACAGGGCAGGGCTATGGCTACACCTTC
TRBD1 TRBJ1-2 TRBV2 few CASSPPGQGASGYTF TGTGCCAGCAGTCCCCCGGGACAGGGGGCATCTGGCTACACCTTC
TRBD2 TRBJ2-7 TRBV11-2 . CASSRTSSAYEQYF TGTGCCAGCAGCCGGACTAGCTCAGCCTACGAGCAGTACTTC
. TRBJ2-3 TRBV10-3 few CAISESRDTQYF TGTGCCATCAGTGAGTCAAGGGATACGCAGTATTTT
. TRBJ2-5 TRBV25-1 . CASSARQTQETQYF TGTGCCAGCAGTGCCCGACAGACCCAAGAGACCCAGTACTTC
. TRBJ2-3 TRBV7-7 medium-sized CASSFGGPTDTQYF TGTGCCAGCAGCTTTGGGGGGCCCACAGATACGCAGTATTTT
. TRBJ2-1 TRBV30 . CAWSLTSSNEQFF TGTGCCTGGAGCCTAACTAGCTCCAATGAGCAGTTCTTC
. TRBJ1-5 TRBV5-8 . CASSLSRNQPQHF TGTGCCAGCAGCTTGTCCCGCAATCAGCCCCAGCATTTT
TRBD1 TRBJ2-5 TRBV13 . CASSLGTGSGSEQYF TGTGCCAGCAGCTTAGGGACAGGGAGCGGTTCTGAGCAGTACTTC
TRBD2 TRBJ2-5 TRBV4-1 medium-sized CASSQDPTSGSLGTQYF TGCGCCAGCAGCCAAGATCCCACTAGCGGGAGTTTGGGGACCCAGTACTTC
. TRBJ2-2 TRBV6-6 medium-sized CASRVTLTGELFF TGTGCCAGCAGAGTTACATTGACCGGGGAGCTGTTTTTT
. TRBJ2-1 TRBV27 many CASSPYLNNEQFF TGTGCCAGCAGCCCTTATCTTAACAATGAGCAGTTCTTC
. TRBJ2-3 TRBV2 . CASSVDSWADTQYF TGTGCCAGCAGTGTTGACAGTTGGGCAGATACGCAGTATTTT
. TRBJ1-6 TRBV30 . CAWSGVNSYNSPLHF TGTGCCTGGAGTGGAGTGAACTCCTATAATTCACCCCTCCACTTT
. TRBJ2-3 TRBV5-4 once CASSLGRGGSGDTQYF TGTGCCAGCAGCTTGGGTCGTGGGGGGAGCGGAGATACGCAGTATTTT
. TRBJ2-2 TRBV5-4 . CASSKGGVGRTGELFF TGTGCCAGCAGCAAGGGTGGAGTGGGGCGCACCGGGGAGCTGTTTTTT
. TRBJ1-2 TRBV20-1 many CSLPGYTF TGCAGTCTCCCTGGCTACACCTTC
. TRBJ1-1 TRBV19 many CASSIDAGGLSKNTEAFF TGTGCCAGTAGTATAGACGCGGGTGGGCTGAGTAAGAACACTGAAGCTTTCTTT
. TRBJ2-7 TRBV28 . CASRFGGREQYF TGTGCCAGCAGGTTTGGAGGGCGCGAGCAGTACTTC